This entry is about one TCR beta chain. Methods used by the authors: Amplification from reference gene primers served as the basis for estimated nucleated cell counts. The method was immunoSEQ multiplex PCR; TCRdb's version includes in-frame clones alone and lacks a portion of them. Clonal size and the V and J genes are those of that table, whereas D and trimming came from the DNA. Here the sample spans 250,000 to 300,000 clones, around 90% being singletons. V lost 3 bases, J lost 0 bases, and 9 bases lay in between. The CDR3 is 15 residues long. Germline-derived CDR1 and CDR2 are LNHDA and SQIVND (reference sequence). These data come from a study of blood T cell repertoires in COVID-19. Across the whole study: Acute and convalescent COVID-19 specimens originated in the United States, Italy and Spain. Nucleic acid was either cDNA or gDNA, and it came from T cells, B-cell-depleted T cells, or PBMCs.

The V and J genes are TRBV19 and TRBJ2-1; no definite D call. This TCR was sampled from a woman aged 40 to 49 with acute or convalescent COVID-19. The source material was peripheral blood. The CDR3 region is CASSMLRLSYNEQFF. The CDR3 bases are TGTGCCAGTAGTATGTTGCGACTCTCCTACAATGAGCAGTTCTTC.